The present entry profiles one T cell receptor beta chain with its context. These data are taken from a study of memory CD4+ T cells and cytomegalovirus serostatus. Single viable CD3+CD4+CD8-CD45RO+ cells were sorted as the memory CD4+ T cells. The table came from immunoSEQ multiplex PCR; TCRdb's copy has only in-frame clones and leaves some out. Of about 59,000 clones detected, about 81% appear once; the ten largest clones hold 0.8% to 1.2%. Per the germline V gene, CDR1 is SGHRS and CDR2 is YFSETQ. This CDR3 comprises 15 residues. Deletions cut 4 bases from V and 6 bases from J, with 16 bases between.

The V gene is TRBV5-1, the J gene TRBJ1-4; tentative D call: TRBD1 (5 bases). The sample consisted of memory CD4+ T cells from blood. The receptor was derived from an adult in good health and CMV-seronegative. The CDR3 sequence: CASSTGRGLHEKLFF. The CDR3, as DNA: TGCGCCAGCAGCACGGGGCGGGGGTTGCATGAAAAACTGTTTTTT.